Below are 20 T cell receptor beta chains sequenced from a single sample in a study of siplizumab effects on memory and regulatory T cells. Method: immunoSEQ multiplex PCR; TCRdb's copy keeps in-frame clones and lacks some. The sample yields tens of thousands of clones, 88% seen once. The sequenced sample consisted of Tregs sorted from blood. The origin of the receptors is a human donor in good health.

The chain couples TRBV5-4 to TRBJ1-1; D gene uncertain. The CDR3 spans 16 residues. Trimming took 3 bases from V and 5 from J, leaving 20 bases between them. CDR1 SGHNT and CDR2 YYREEE come from the germline V gene (reference sequence). The CDR3 region is CASSSSLKWSGTEAFF. The CDR3 DNA follows: TGTGCCAGCAGCTCCTCACTGAAGTGGAGCGGAACTGAAGCTTTCTTT.

V is TRBV2 and J is TRBJ1-5, with D perhaps matching TRBD1 (6 bases). The germline V gene has CDR1 SNHLY and CDR2 FYNNEI. The CDR3 consists of 14 residues. Deletions cut 3 bases from V and 2 bases from J, with 8 bases between. The CDR3: CASSDRGRNQPQHF. The CDR3 region has the DNA TGTGCCAGCAGTGACAGGGGTCGCAATCAGCCCCAGCATTTT. The full variable domain, with the rest looked up from reference TRBV2 and TRBJ1-5, is EPEVTQTPSHQVTQMGQEVILRCVPISNHLYFYWYRQILGQKVEFLVSFYNNEISEKSEIFDDQFSVERPDGSNFTLKIRSTKLEDSAMYFCASSDRGRNQPQHFGDGTRLSIL.

This clone qualifies as medium-sized. CDR3 nucleotides: TGTGCCAGCAGCTTGATCGAGGCAGGAACGTACTCTGGAAACACCATATATTTT. This sequence encodes CASSLIEAGTYSGNTIYF. The chain is built from TRBV13 and TRBJ1-3; D gene unclear. V was pared by 3 bases and J by 0 bases, with 18 bases between. The CDR3 loop spans 18 amino acids. CDR1 and CDR2 (germline): PRHDT, FYEKMQ (reference sequence).

The chain has TRBV7-9 and TRBJ2-1; no clear D. The CDR3 sequence is 11 residues long. Germline V gives CDR1 SEHNR, CDR2 FQNEAQ (reference sequence). Trimming shortened V by 3 bases and J by 3 bases, and 0 bases separated the two germline ends. This CDR3 is CASSFYNEQFF. The CDR3 DNA is TGTGCCAGCAGCTTCTACAATGAGCAGTTCTTC.

In this sample, this clone turned up a few times. This chain connects TRBV21-1 to TRBJ1-1; the DNA was not compared with TRBD1, the D call given in the table. TRBV21-1 is assigned pseudogene status. The CDR3 extends over 13 amino acids. CDR3 residues: CASSDRGAAGAFF. The CDR3, as DNA: TGTGCCAGCAGTGACAGGGGAGCGGCGGGAGCTTTCTTT.

The chain is built from TRBV27 and TRBJ2-7, with TRBD2 matching 7 bases. J lost 5 bases, V lost 11 bases, and 0 bases had no gene match. Germline lookup yields CDR1 MNHEY and CDR2 SMNVEV (reference sequence). The CDR3 is 9 residues long. The CDR3 region has the DNA TGTGCCGCGGGGGACGAGCAGTACTTC. Its protein product is CAAGDEQYF.

V is TRBV25-1 and J is TRBJ2-7; 7 positions match TRBD2. The CDR3 has 13 residues. Germline V gene lookup returns CDR1 MGHDK and CDR2 SYGVNS. J was trimmed by 2 bases and V by 7 bases; bases with no gene match: 5. The CDR3 DNA follows: TGTGCCAGCACGGGACTACCCCCCTACGAGCAGTACTTC. Translated: CASTGLPPYEQYF.

This chain uses TRBV14 with TRBJ2-1; TRBD2 matches 8 bases. CDR3 size: 18 residues. With V trimmed by 2 bases and J by 4 bases, 13 bases remained unmatched. In germline, CDR1 is SGHDN, CDR2 FVKESK. The CDR3 here is CASSQTGNRLAKYNEQFF. The CDR3 bases are TGTGCCAGCAGCCAAACCGGAAACAGACTAGCGAAATACAATGAGCAGTTCTTC.

The chain has TRBV4-1 and TRBJ2-2; 10 bases match TRBD2. The CDR3 spans 17 residues. Per the germline V gene, CDR1 is MGHRA and CDR2 is YSYEKL. The trim removed 3 bases at V and 5 bases at J, leaving 9 bases unmatched. CDR3 loop: CASSQALAGVGTGELFF. The CDR3 bases are TGCGCCAGCAGCCAGGCTCTAGCGGGAGTGGGGACCGGGGAGCTGTTTTTT.

The chain joins TRBV7-9 to TRBJ2-3, with D maybe TRBD2 (5 bases). From germline, CDR1 is SEHNR and CDR2 FQNEAQ (reference sequence). V dropped 2 bases and J dropped 5 bases, with 20 bases sitting between them. The CDR3 loop spans 17 amino acids. The CDR3 region is CASSLNSVWGEGDTQYF. Written as DNA, the CDR3 is TGTGCCAGCAGCTTAAATTCGGTGTGGGGAGAGGGAGATACGCAGTATTTT.

The chain uses TRBV2 and TRBJ1-2, with TRBD1 matching 7 bases. The junction had 11 bases not matched to a gene; V was cut back by 5 bases and J by 8 bases. CDR1 is SNHLY, CDR2 FYNNEI, per germline. This CDR3 region has 14 residues. The CDR3 loop reads CASSMDRISWGYTF. The DNA of the CDR3 is TGTGCCAGCAGTATGGACAGGATCTCTTGGGGCTACACCTTC.

This chain links TRBV5-6 with TRBJ2-3; the D gene could be TRBD1 or TRBD2 (6 bases each). V was clipped by 4 bases and J by 1 base, with 19 bases between them. The CDR3 length is 17 residues. Germline V gene sequence: CDR1 SGHDT, CDR2 YYEEEE. CDR3 loop: CASSRGPDPTGTDTQYF. The CDR3 bases are TGTGCCAGCAGCCGGGGGCCTGACCCGACTGGCACAGATACGCAGTATTTT.

The J gene is TRBJ2-1, the V gene TRBV5-1, with D maybe TRBD2 (5 bases). The germline V gene has CDR1 SGHRS and CDR2 YFSETQ. CDR3 length equals 15 residues. The V end lost 0 bases, the J end lost 4 bases, and 11 bases lay between the germline ends. The CDR3 coding sequence is TGCGCCAGCAGCTTGGCGGCGGAGGCTTACAATGAGCAGTTCTTC. Protein sequence: CASSLAAEAYNEQFF.

The chain is built from TRBV5-6 and TRBJ2-3, with D perhaps matching TRBD1 or TRBD2 (5 bases each). V lost 2 bases, J lost 3 bases, and 10 bases lay in between. Germline V gene data show CDR1 as SGHDT and CDR2 as YYEEEE. There are 14 residues in the CDR3. This CDR3 reads CASSFRGRTDTQYF. The CDR3 DNA sequence: TGTGCCAGCAGCTTCCGGGGCCGAACAGATACGCAGTATTTT.

This clone was seen at least ten times. The chain recombines TRBV27 with TRBJ1-1; the match to TRBD1 covers 7 bases. This CDR3 is 14 amino acids long. V dropped 7 bases and J dropped 6; count of bases not matched to a gene: 11. Germline V gene sequence: CDR1 MNHEY, CDR2 SMNVEV (reference sequence). DNA for the CDR3: TGTGCCAGCATGGGCAGGGGGAGAGACCCTGAAGCTTTCTTT. This translates into CASMGRGRDPEAFF.

V gene TRBV5-1 combines with J gene TRBJ2-5; D is possibly TRBD2 (5 bases). From germline, CDR1 is SGHRS and CDR2 YFSETQ. The CDR3 totals 14 residues. Trimming shortened V by 4 bases and J by 4 bases, and 14 bases separated the two germline ends. In DNA, the CDR3 is TGCGCCAGCAGCCTCGGCGGGTTTGGAGAGACCCAGTACTTC. Amino acids: CASSLGGFGETQYF.

This chain uses TRBV7-6 with TRBJ2-7, with 7 positions matching TRBD1. The germline V gene has CDR1 SGHVS and CDR2 FNYEAQ. The length of the CDR3 is 15 residues. V lost 1 base, J lost 1 base, and 4 bases stayed unmatched. The CDR3 sequence is CASSLGGQFSYEQYF. The CDR3 nucleotides read TGTGCCAGCAGCTTAGGGGGACAGTTTTCCTACGAGCAGTACTTC.

The chain joins TRBV7-2 to TRBJ1-5, with 9 bases identical to TRBD1. The CDR3 loop spans 16 amino acids. J lost 1 base, V lost 6 bases, and 7 bases had no gene match. CDR1 is SGHTA and CDR2 is FQGNSA in the germline V gene. In DNA form, the CDR3 reads TGTGCCAGCAGTTCTACAACAGGGGGCAGCAATCAGCCCCAGCATTTT. Its protein is CASSSTTGGSNQPQHF. The full variable domain, with the rest looked up from reference TRBV7-2 and TRBJ1-5, is GAGVSQSPSNKVTEKGKDVELRCDPISGHTALYWYRQSLGQGLEFLIYFQGNSAPDKSGLPSDRFSAERTGGSVSTLTIQRTQQEDSAVYLCASSSTTGGSNQPQHFGDGTRLSIL.

V usage is TRBV5-1 and J usage is TRBJ1-2; D is possibly TRBD1 (5 bases). The CDR3 loop spans 14 amino acids. With 3 bases removed from V and 7 bases from J, the gap between germline ends came to 16 bases. Germline V gives CDR1 SGHRS, CDR2 YFSETQ. The CDR3 protein is CASSSGGTVRGYTF. As DNA, the CDR3 is TGCGCCAGCAGCTCTGGGGGTACAGTTCGTGGCTACACCTTC.

This chain uses TRBV18 with TRBJ1-2; D remains ambiguous. V was trimmed by 2 bases and J by 5 bases, leaving 9 bases between them. The CDR3 is 13 residues long. CDR1 is KGHSH and CDR2 is LQKENI in the germline V gene. As DNA, the CDR3 is TGTGCCAGCTCACCAGAGCCAGTGTATGGCTACACCTTC. It yields the protein CASSPEPVYGYTF.